The source of this T cell receptor beta chain is a study of cytomegalovirus exposure and HLA in healthy donors (dated by TCRdb to 2016 to 2017). Study-wide context: According to an earlier analysis of 550 to 750 of the donors, 150 million to 200 million T cells yielded 117 million unique TCR beta sequences and 276 Gb of sequence data. An earlier analysis of several hundred of the donors used high-throughput TCR beta sequencing to judge whether each TCR beta V gene segment behaved as functional or pseudogenic. Among some 410 genotyped donors of the cohort, an average of approximately 200,000 unique TCR beta nucleotide sequences was sequenced per donor, of which roughly 17% were non-productive. The study profiled the T cell repertoires of fewer than 850 subjects by immunosequencing and related them to cytomegalovirus serostatus. Alongside the repertoire data, information on donor age, sex, ethnicity and CMV serostatus was compiled. The study aimed to test whether cataloging public T cell receptors could reveal signatures of past pathogen exposure. A later analysis re-analyzed previously published TCR beta repertoires from about 600 donors and added high-resolution HLA genotyping to study TCR occurrence patterns. In the later analysis, no new phenotypic data were used to find candidate immune exposures; instead, reliance was placed on TCR beta sequences and their occurrence across donors. To predict cytomegalovirus infection status, the study combined high-throughput TCR immunosequencing, statistical association of individual TCRs with disease status, and machine learning. About five DR-DQ haplotypes were treated as single units for association and clustering because of strong linkage in the cohort. Typing coverage differed by locus: A, B, C, DRB1 and DQB1 were typed in roughly 629-630 donors, DQA1 in about 550, DPA1 in approximately 610, and DPB1 in 472. Genome-wide SNP genotypes for about 65% of the 666 donors were used in a later genetic analysis, which treated that subset as a discovery cohort. HLA typing covered class I and class II loci at four-digit resolution. Along with the approximately 620-subject first cohort, a separate validation cohort of about 110 different subjects was used. The genetic ancestry cluster associated with self-reported Caucasian donors included 81% of the approximately 400 genotyped donors. Roughly 300 gigabases of sequencing data and roughly 81 million unique TCR sequences made up an early release that covered over 550 HLA-typed donors. Every repertoire in the discovery cohort had been generated on one and the same sequencing platform. What the authors observed across the whole study: The study listed 150 to 200 TCR beta chains as associated with cytomegalovirus. Specific HLA alleles were associated with 18,000 or so TCR beta sequences at a false discovery rate of 0.05 in a later analysis. According to a later analysis, TCR association rates differed among HLA loci, with DRB1 alleles showing the most associated TCRs and HLA-C alleles showing the fewest. In a later analysis, most CMV-associated TCR beta chains were found to appear HLA-restricted, with HLA associations seemingly driven largely by CMV exposure. In this cohort, only TCR beta chains were sequenced, and detectable features were limited by the absence of alpha or paired-chain data. Because some donors lacked HLA typing at each locus, the association tests relied only on the typed subset. The only immune exposure information available for the cohort was CMV serostatus. A further reported finding was that TCR beta sequences accurately predicted the HLA-A and HLA-B alleles for most subjects in the first cohort. The authors suggested that the approach could potentially be extended to other disease states and immunological phenotypes. Compared with equally common non-associated chains, HLA-associated TCR beta chains in a later analysis were more clonally expanded and had lower generation probabilities. The earlier analysis of 587 of the donors excluded over 15 rarely observed V segments, including chromosome 9 orphons, because counts were too low. An association between a missense DCLRE1C variant and V-gene and J-gene trimming of TCR beta chains was found in a later genetic analysis and replicated in an independent cohort. The 87-base-pair reads could not distinguish some IMGT-functional V segments, including TRBV6-2 and TRBV6-3, so those segments were excluded. When HLA alleles, especially DR and DQ, strongly co-occurred, attributing TCR associations to individual alleles was difficult. Most TCR sequences were observed very rarely across donors, whereas some public TCRs were present in many individuals. In both the original and validation cohorts, the classifier was reported to diagnose cytomegalovirus status with high specificity and sensitivity. A later analysis reported that several top co-occurrence clusters appeared linked to parvovirus B19, influenza, CMV and Epstein-Barr virus. Correlated functional status among segregating V segments might be attributable to linkage disequilibrium, but an unknown experimental factor could not be ruled out. A cluster of highly shared sequence variants was judged likely to represent a technical artifact of the sequencing pipeline. Compared with the roughly 700-donor mean, donors in an Asian-associated ancestry cluster had fewer N-insertions in productive TCRs, according to a later genetic analysis. In an earlier analysis of approximately 590 of the donors, most TCR beta V segments appeared in productive rearrangements about 87% or about 30% of the time, broadly matching IMGT annotations. Three of the identified cytomegalovirus-associated TCR beta chains were confirmed in vitro to be specific for cytomegalovirus antigens. Presence/absence analyses assumed roughly uniform sequencing depth across donors, an assumption that may not hold.

Receptors were amplified or captured by the immunoSEQ multiplex PCR assay. A mixture of 60 forward primers for TCR Vbeta segments and 13 reverse primers for TCR Jbeta segments was used in the multiplex PCR. A multiplex PCR assay on genomic DNA amplified the CDR3 region of rearranged TCR beta genes. The amplified TCR beta libraries were sequenced on the Illumina HiSeq System as 87-base-pair reads. As for the original processing: A later analysis counted about 82 million unique TCR beta chains across the roughly 700 repertoires, and 9 million to 14 million of these chains were shared by at least two donors. Raw reads were error-corrected and collapsed into unique sequences by a nearest-neighbor algorithm in which closely related sequences were merged to remove PCR and sequencing errors. V, D and J gene segments were assigned by aligning CDR3 sequences to IMGT reference sequences. Each retained sequence needed at least a six-nucleotide match to both a V gene segment and a J gene segment. Rearrangements were classified as productive when the CDR3 lacked stop codons and remained in frame with V and J, and all other rearrangements were classified as non-productive. Following IMGT convention, CDR3 was defined as the stretch from the second conserved V-encoded cysteine to the conserved J-encoded phenylalanine. The earlier analysis of about 590 of the donors excluded sequences that lacked an unambiguous match to a single V gene segment. An earlier analysis of approximately 590 of the donors classified V segments as functional when productive rearrangements were above 56.7% and as segregating when the standard deviation between donors was above 5%. To diagnose cytomegalovirus status from the catalog of TCR beta chain sequences, a statistical classification framework was built. A later analysis assigned V and J genes by comparing TCR nucleotide sequences with IMGT/GENE-DB human TR gene sequences. In a later analysis, CDR3 sequences and most-parsimonious VDJ recombination scenarios were assigned using the TCRdist pipeline. In a later analysis, each TCR beta chain was defined by its CDR3 amino acid sequence together with its V-gene family, and reads without a unique V-gene family were excluded. A later analysis removed over 500 highly shared, low-generation-probability nucleotide sequences to deal with suspected cross-contamination and a sequencing artifact. A later analysis calculated a clonal expansion index for each public chain from normalized within-repertoire ranks of inferred template counts. In a later analysis, generation probabilities were computed using a VDJ recombination model fitted to out-of-frame rearrangements, and the results were checked against IGoR. In a later analysis, hypergeometric tests were used to score TCR-TCR, TCR-HLA and TCR-CMV co-occurrence, with a repertoire-size bias correction applied to TCR pairs. In a later analysis, false discovery rates were estimated by permuting HLA or CMV assignments 20 times. In a later analysis, co-occurring TCRs were grouped using DBSCAN, and TCRdist sequence similarity was added for clustering within HLA-allele-positive subsets. Repertoires with fewer than 30,000 or more than 120,000 public chains, plus five repertoires with anomalous nucleotide sharing, were excluded from co-occurrence clustering. TCRdb carries this immuneACCESS record with in-frame sequences only. Its versions omit some clonotypes, under half of them owing to an unresolved V gene in the studies checked, with the rest unexplained. V, J and clone size were drawn from that table, and D and trimming were deduced from the DNA. The sample includes approximately 210,000 clones, with about 85% observed a single time. Roughly a tenth of the sample rests with the top ten.

The cohort comprised 670 or so healthy bone marrow donors. Cohort members were all nominally healthy when sampled, although unrecorded immune exposures were likely present. The donor was CMV seropositive and was included in the group of around 300 seropositive cohort members. Each donor provided a peripheral blood sample, and peripheral blood mononuclear cells were used for TCR beta sequencing. Genomic DNA extraction from the blood cell samples was performed with the Qiagen DNeasy Blood Extraction Kit. In the case of this clone: The antigen it recognizes is unknown. No much larger clone is present one base from it, and per-base qualities are unavailable.

From the germline V gene, CDR1 is MNHNS and CDR2 is SASEGT. The germline V end is reduced by 6 bases and the J end by 8 bases; junction bases left unmatched: 8. The CDR3 runs 14 amino acids, cysteine and phenylalanine included. The read is trimmed to its CDR3 DNA, 42 bases read in frame from base 1. The sequence is built from TRBV6-1 and TRBJ1-3; 9 bases in between match TRBD1. The sample comprised PBMCs. This sequence was found in a woman aged 45-65 years in good health and CMV-seropositive. The sequence in DNA is TGTGCCAGCAGCGTGGGACAGGGAGGGGACACCATATATTTT. It codes for CASSVGQGGDTIYF.